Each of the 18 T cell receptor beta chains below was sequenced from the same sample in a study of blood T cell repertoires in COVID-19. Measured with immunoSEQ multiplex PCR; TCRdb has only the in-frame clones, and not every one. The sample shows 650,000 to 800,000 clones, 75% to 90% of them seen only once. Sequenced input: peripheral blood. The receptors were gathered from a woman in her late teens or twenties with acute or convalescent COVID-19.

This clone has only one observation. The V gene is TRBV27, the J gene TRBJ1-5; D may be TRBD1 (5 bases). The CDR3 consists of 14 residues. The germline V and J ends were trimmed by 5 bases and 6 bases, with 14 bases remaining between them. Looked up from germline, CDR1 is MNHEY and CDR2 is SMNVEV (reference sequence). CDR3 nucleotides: TGTGCCAGCAGTGCACATCAGGGTTCTCAGCCCCAGCATTTT. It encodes CASSAHQGSQPQHF.

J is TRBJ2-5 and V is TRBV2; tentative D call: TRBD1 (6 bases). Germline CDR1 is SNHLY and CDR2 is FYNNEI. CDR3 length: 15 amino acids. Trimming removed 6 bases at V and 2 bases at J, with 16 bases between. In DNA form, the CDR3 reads TGTGCCAGCAGCGCAATACAGGGACCGCAAGAGACCCAGTACTTC. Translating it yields CASSAIQGPQETQYF.

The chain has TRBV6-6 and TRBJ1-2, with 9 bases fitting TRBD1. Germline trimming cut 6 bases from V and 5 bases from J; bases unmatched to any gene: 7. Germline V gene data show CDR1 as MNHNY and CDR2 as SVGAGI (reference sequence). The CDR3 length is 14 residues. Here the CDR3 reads CASSSGTGFYGYTF. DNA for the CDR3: TGTGCCAGCAGCTCCGGGACAGGGTTTTATGGCTACACCTTC.

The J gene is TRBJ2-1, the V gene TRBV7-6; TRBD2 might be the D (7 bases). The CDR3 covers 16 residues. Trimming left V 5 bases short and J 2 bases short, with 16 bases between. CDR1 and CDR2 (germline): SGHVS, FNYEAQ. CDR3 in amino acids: CASSPYGGQPYNEQFF. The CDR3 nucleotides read TGTGCCAGCAGCCCATACGGGGGGCAGCCCTACAATGAGCAGTTCTTC.

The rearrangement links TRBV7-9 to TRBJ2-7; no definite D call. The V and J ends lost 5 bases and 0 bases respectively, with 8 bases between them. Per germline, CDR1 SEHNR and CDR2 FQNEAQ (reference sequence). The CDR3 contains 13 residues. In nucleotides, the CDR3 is TGTGCCAGCAGCCCGCCGAGCTCCTACGAGCAGTACTTC. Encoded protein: CASSPPSSYEQYF.

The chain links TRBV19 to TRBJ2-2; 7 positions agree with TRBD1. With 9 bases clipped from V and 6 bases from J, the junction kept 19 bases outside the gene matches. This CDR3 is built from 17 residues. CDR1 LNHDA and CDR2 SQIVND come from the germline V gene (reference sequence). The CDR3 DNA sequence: TGTGCCAGCACCCAAACAGGGGTCGGGATTCGGGCCGGGGAGCTGTTTTTT. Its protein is CASTQTGVGIRAGELFF.

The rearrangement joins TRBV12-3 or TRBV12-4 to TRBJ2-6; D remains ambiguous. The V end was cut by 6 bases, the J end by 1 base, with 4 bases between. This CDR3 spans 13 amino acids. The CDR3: CASRSSGANVLTF. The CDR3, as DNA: TGTGCCAGCAGGTCTTCTGGGGCCAACGTCCTGACTTTC.

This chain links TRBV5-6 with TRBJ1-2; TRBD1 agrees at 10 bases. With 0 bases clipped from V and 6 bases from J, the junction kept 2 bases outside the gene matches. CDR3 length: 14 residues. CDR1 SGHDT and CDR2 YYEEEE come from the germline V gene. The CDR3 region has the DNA TGTGCCAGCAGCTTGGGTGGACAGGGGGATGGCTACACCTTC. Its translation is CASSLGGQGDGYTF.

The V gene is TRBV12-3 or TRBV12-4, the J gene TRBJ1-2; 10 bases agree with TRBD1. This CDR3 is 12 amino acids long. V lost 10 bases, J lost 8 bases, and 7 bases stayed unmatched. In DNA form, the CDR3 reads TGTGCCACCACGACAGGGGGCCTGGGCTACACCTTC. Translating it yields CATTTGGLGYTF.

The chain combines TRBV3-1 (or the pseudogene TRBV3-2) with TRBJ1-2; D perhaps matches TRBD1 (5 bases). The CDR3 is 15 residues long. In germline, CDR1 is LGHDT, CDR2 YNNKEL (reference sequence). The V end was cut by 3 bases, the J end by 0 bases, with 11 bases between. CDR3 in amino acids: CASSQGGSANYGYTF. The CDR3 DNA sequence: TGTGCCAGCAGCCAGGGGGGATCAGCTAACTATGGCTACACCTTC.

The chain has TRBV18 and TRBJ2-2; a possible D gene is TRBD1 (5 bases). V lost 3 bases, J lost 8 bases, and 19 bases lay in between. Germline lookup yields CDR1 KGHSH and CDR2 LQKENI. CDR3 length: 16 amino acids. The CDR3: CASSPISVRATGELFF. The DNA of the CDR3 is TGTGCCAGCTCACCGATTTCCGTCAGGGCGACGGGGGAGCTGTTTTTT.

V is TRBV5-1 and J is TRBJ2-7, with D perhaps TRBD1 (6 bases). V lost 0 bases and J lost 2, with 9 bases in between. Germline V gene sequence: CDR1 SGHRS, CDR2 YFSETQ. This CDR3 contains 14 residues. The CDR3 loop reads CASSLAHRAYEQYF. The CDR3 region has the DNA TGCGCCAGCAGCTTGGCACACAGGGCCTACGAGCAGTACTTC.

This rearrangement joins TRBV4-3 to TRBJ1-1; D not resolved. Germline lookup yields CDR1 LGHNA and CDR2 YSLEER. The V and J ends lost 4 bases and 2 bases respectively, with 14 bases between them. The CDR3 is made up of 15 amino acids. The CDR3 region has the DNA TGCGCCAGCAGCCCCCGAGTTTTTTCTAACACTGAAGCTTTCTTT. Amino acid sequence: CASSPRVFSNTEAFF.

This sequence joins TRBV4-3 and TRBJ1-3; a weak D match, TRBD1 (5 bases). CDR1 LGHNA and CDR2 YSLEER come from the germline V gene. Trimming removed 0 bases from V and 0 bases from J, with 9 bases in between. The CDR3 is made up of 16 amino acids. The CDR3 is CASSQDRVFSGNTIYF. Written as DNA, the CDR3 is TGCGCCAGCAGCCAAGACAGGGTGTTCTCTGGAAACACCATATATTTT.

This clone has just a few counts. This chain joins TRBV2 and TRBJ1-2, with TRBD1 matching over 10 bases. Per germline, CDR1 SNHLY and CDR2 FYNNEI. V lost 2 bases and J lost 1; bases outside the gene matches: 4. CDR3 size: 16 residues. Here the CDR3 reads CASSEPGTGVNYGYTF. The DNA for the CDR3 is TGTGCCAGCAGTGAACCTGGGACAGGGGTTAACTATGGCTACACCTTC.

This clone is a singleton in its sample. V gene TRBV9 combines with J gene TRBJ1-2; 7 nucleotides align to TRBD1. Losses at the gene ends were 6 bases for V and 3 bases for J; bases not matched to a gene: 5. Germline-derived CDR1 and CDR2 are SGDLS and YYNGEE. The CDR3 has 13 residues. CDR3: CASTRDSYYGYTF. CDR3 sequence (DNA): TGTGCCAGCACTCGGGACAGTTACTATGGCTACACCTTC.

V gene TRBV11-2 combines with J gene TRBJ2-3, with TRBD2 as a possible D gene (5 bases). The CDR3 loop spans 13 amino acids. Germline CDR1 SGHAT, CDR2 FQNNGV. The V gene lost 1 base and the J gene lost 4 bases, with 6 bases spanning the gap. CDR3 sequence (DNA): TGTGCCAGCAGCTTAGTGGGAGCAGATACGCAGTATTTT. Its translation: CASSLVGADTQYF.

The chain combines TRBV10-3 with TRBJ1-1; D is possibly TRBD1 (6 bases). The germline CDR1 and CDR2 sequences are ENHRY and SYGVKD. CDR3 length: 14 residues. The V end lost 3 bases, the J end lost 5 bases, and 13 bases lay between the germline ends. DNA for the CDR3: TGTGCCATCAGTGAAGACAGGATAGGAACTGAAGCTTTCTTT. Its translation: CAISEDRIGTEAFF.